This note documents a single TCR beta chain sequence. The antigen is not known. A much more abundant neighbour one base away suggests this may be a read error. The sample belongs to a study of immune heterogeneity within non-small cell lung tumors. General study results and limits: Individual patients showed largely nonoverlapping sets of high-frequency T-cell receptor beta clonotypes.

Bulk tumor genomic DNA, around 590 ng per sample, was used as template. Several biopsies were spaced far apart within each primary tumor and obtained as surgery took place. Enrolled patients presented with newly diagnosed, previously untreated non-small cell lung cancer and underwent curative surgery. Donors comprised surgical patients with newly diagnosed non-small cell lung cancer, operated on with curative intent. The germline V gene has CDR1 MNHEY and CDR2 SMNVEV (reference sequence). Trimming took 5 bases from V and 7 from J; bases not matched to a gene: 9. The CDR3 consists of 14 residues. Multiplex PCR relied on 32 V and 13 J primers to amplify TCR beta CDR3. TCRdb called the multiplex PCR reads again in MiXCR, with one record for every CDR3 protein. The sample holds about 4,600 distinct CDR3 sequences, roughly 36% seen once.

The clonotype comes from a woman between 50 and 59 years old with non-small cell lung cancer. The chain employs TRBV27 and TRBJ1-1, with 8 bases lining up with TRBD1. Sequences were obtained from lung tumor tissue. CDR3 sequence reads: CASSARQGINEAFF. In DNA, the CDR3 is TGTGCCAGCAGTGCCCGACAGGGGATCAATGAAGCTTTCTTT.